Shown below are 6 T cell receptor beta chains from a single sample sequenced in a study of blood T cell repertoires in COVID-19. Method: immunoSEQ multiplex PCR; TCRdb's copy keeps in-frame clones and lacks some. Of 150,000 to 200,000 clones in the sample, approximately 84% were seen once. Sequenced: peripheral blood. These receptors were obtained from a woman aged 80 or over with acute or convalescent COVID-19.

The genes are TRBV5-1 and TRBJ2-5, with TRBD2 identical over 8 bases. The CDR3 runs to 19 residues. V dropped 1 base and J dropped 5; count of bases not matched to a gene: 19. Germline lookup yields CDR1 SGHRS and CDR2 YFSETQ. The CDR3 reads CASSLLGLAGTQRGETQYF. The CDR3 DNA is TGCGCCAGCAGCTTGTTAGGGCTAGCGGGCACCCAGCGAGGGGAGACCCAGTACTTC.

The chain combines TRBV3-1 (or the pseudogene TRBV3-2) with TRBJ2-2, with 11 bases aligning to TRBD2. Germline V CDR1 and CDR2: LGHDT, YNNKEL (reference sequence). V shed 8 bases, J shed 5 bases, and the junction held 10 bases outside the gene matches. CDR3 length: 16 residues. The chain's CDR3 is CASGGLAGGRTGELFF. For the CDR3, the DNA is TGTGCCAGCGGAGGGCTAGCGGGAGGTAGGACCGGGGAGCTGTTTTTT.

In its sample, this clone was seen once. The chain recombines TRBV27 with TRBJ1-1, with 10 bases identical to TRBD1. This CDR3 contains 14 residues. Germline trimming cut 5 bases from V and 4 bases from J; bases unmatched to any gene: 4. Germline CDR1 reads MNHEY; CDR2 reads SMNVEV (reference sequence). The CDR3 loop reads CASSPWTGGTEAFF. The CDR3, as DNA: TGTGCCAGCAGTCCCTGGACAGGGGGCACTGAAGCTTTCTTT.

The gene calls are TRBV29-1 and TRBJ1-2; D might be TRBD1 (5 bases). This CDR3 is built from 13 residues. The germline V and J ends were trimmed by 3 bases and 6 bases, with 14 bases remaining between them. CDR1 is SQVTM, CDR2 ANQGSEA, per germline. The CDR3 loop reads CSVDHGGAHGYTF. The CDR3, as DNA: TGCAGCGTTGACCATGGAGGGGCTCATGGCTACACCTTC. The whole variable domain, remainder taken from reference TRBV29-1 and TRBJ1-2, is SAVISQKPSRDICQRGTSLTIQCQVDSQVTMMFWYRQQPGQSLTLIATANQGSEATYESGFVIDKFPISRPNLTFSTLTVSNMSPEDSSIYLCSVDHGGAHGYTFGSGTRLTVV.

In its sample, this clone was seen once. This chain uses TRBV18 with TRBJ1-4, with D maybe TRBD1 (6 bases). The CDR3 is made up of 14 amino acids. V shed 3 bases and J shed 4 bases, with 9 bases lying between them. CDR1 is KGHSH, CDR2 LQKENI, per germline. In DNA form, the CDR3 reads TGTGCCAGCTCACCGACAGGCTTTAATGAAAAACTGTTTTTT. It codes for CASSPTGFNEKLFF.

V and J are TRBV19 and TRBJ1-2; D possibly corresponds to TRBD1 (5 bases). V shed 3 bases and J shed 6 bases, with 17 bases lying between them. CDR3 length: 15 residues. The germline V gene encodes CDR1 LNHDA and CDR2 SQIVND (reference sequence). The CDR3 here is CASSIGAQLYNGYTF. The CDR3 DNA sequence: TGTGCCAGTAGTATTGGGGCCCAACTCTATAATGGCTACACCTTC. The full variable domain, in which reference TRBV19 and TRBJ1-2 provide the parts outside the CDR3, is DGGITQSPKYLFRKEGQNVTLSCEQNLNHDAMYWYRQDPGQGLRLIYYSQIVNDFQKGDIAEGYSVSREKKESFPLTVTSAQKNPTAFYLCASSIGAQLYNGYTFGSGTRLTVV.